Below, 30 T cell receptor beta chains from the same sample are listed, as sequenced in a study of cytomegalovirus exposure and HLA in healthy donors. Sequencing used immunoSEQ multiplex PCR; TCRdb keeps in-frame clones, though not all of them. The table lists about 270,000 clones, approximately 86% of them singletons. Material for sequencing was PBMCs. The receptors were sampled from a woman in her late teens or twenties in good health and CMV-seronegative.

This clone has a handful of counts. The chain uses TRBV6-5 and TRBJ1-1; possibly TRBD1 for D (5 bases). The germline gives CDR1 MNHEY, CDR2 SVGAGI. The CDR3 runs 14 residues. The germline V and J ends were trimmed by 11 bases and 4 bases, with 20 bases remaining between them. The CDR3: CASRGEKRGTEAFF. CDR3 bases: TGTGCCTCCCGGGGGGAAAAGAGGGGCACTGAAGCTTTCTTT.

This clone was picked up a small number of times. The chain employs TRBV4-2 and TRBJ1-5, with 11 bases matching TRBD1. The CDR3 runs 17 residues. Germline values: CDR1 LGHNA, CDR2 YNFKEQ. The ends lost 4 bases at V and 0 bases at J; junction bases unmatched: 5. This chain's CDR3 is CASSPGQGGYSNQPQHF. The CDR3, as DNA: TGTGCCAGCAGCCCGGGACAGGGGGGATATAGCAATCAGCCCCAGCATTTT.

The chain links TRBV27 to TRBJ2-7; 9 nucleotides line up with TRBD1. J was trimmed by 2 bases and V by 1 base; bases with no gene match: 9. The CDR3 contains 17 residues. Germline CDR1 reads MNHEY; CDR2 reads SMNVEV (reference sequence). CDR3 region: CASSLWGTGGDPYEQYF. The CDR3, as DNA: TGTGCCAGCAGTTTATGGGGAACAGGGGGCGACCCCTACGAGCAGTACTTC.

This chain links TRBV7-6 with TRBJ1-1, with a possible D match to TRBD1 (6 bases). Per germline, CDR1 SGHVS and CDR2 FNYEAQ. The V gene lost 7 bases and the J gene lost 1 base, with 16 bases spanning the gap. CDR3 length equals 15 residues. The CDR3 loop is CASTIYRVPNTEAFF. CDR3 nucleotide sequence: TGTGCCAGCACCATCTACAGGGTTCCGAACACTGAAGCTTTCTTT.

The chain couples TRBV10-3 to TRBJ1-2; TRBD1 matches 8 bases. Germline V gene data show CDR1 as ENHRY and CDR2 as SYGVKD. The ends lost 0 bases at V and 4 bases at J; junction bases unmatched: 13. There are 18 residues in the CDR3. The CDR3 sequence: CAISESKGQGLGGYGYTF. The CDR3 DNA follows: TGTGCCATCAGTGAGTCAAAAGGACAGGGACTGGGGGGCTATGGCTACACCTTC.

This clone has just a few counts. The rearrangement joins TRBV7-9 to TRBJ2-7; D perhaps matches TRBD2 (6 bases). The V end was cut by 4 bases, the J end by 7 bases, with 14 bases between. Germline CDR1 SEHNR, CDR2 FQNEAQ (reference sequence). CDR3 length: 13 residues. The CDR3 coding sequence is TGTGCCAGCAGCTCCTGGACTATGGGTGAGCAGTACTTC. Protein sequence: CASSSWTMGEQYF.

This sequence joins TRBV2 and TRBJ2-3; D might be TRBD1 (6 bases). Germline values: CDR1 SNHLY, CDR2 FYNNEI. The ends were cut back, 6 bases at V and 7 bases at J, with 17 bases in the middle. CDR3 length equals 14 residues. CDR3 sequence: CASRVGQGSYTQYF. In DNA, the CDR3 is TGTGCCAGCAGAGTGGGGCAGGGGTCCTATACGCAGTATTTT.

This clone was counted a few times. V and J are TRBV28 and TRBJ1-5; D remains unclear. V lost 1 base and J lost 1, with 8 bases in between. Per germline, CDR1 MDHEN and CDR2 SYDVKM. CDR3 length: 15 amino acids. CDR3 in DNA: TGTGCCAGCAGTTTATCAGGTAACAGCAATCAGCCCCAGCATTTT. It translates to CASSLSGNSNQPQHF.

This rearrangement joins TRBV6-5 to TRBJ1-1, with 9 bases lining up with TRBD1. CDR1 MNHEY and CDR2 SVGAGI come from the germline V gene. J was trimmed by 5 bases and V by 1 base; bases with no gene match: 5. The CDR3 length is 15 residues. The CDR3 coding sequence is TGTGCCAGCAGTTACTGGTCGGGACAGGGAACTGAAGCTTTCTTT. Amino acids: CASSYWSGQGTEAFF.

This chain joins TRBV9 and TRBJ2-2, with 9 bases aligning to TRBD2. The CDR3 has 19 amino acids. Germline V CDR1 and CDR2: SGDLS, YYNGEE. The trim removed 0 bases at V and 3 bases at J, leaving 12 bases unmatched. Here the CDR3 reads CASSVAPIEREDHTGELFF. The CDR3 DNA reads as TGTGCCAGCAGCGTAGCCCCCATTGAGCGGGAGGACCACACCGGGGAGCTGTTTTTT.

The chain couples TRBV9 to TRBJ1-3, with D unclear. Trimming left V 2 bases short and J 0 bases short, with 6 bases between. Germline V gives CDR1 SGDLS, CDR2 YYNGEE. CDR3 size: 14 residues. CDR3: CASSVLSSGNTIYF. In DNA, the CDR3 is TGTGCCAGCAGCGTTCTTAGCTCTGGAAACACCATATATTTT.

The chain is built from TRBV5-1 and TRBJ2-7, with 8 positions matching TRBD1. Germline values: CDR1 SGHRS, CDR2 YFSETQ. Unmatched junction bases numbered 7, after V lost 4 bases and J lost 7 bases. The CDR3 spans 13 residues. The CDR3 bases are TGCGCCAGCAGCCTTGGACAGGGAAGAGAGCAGTACTTC. Its protein is CASSLGQGREQYF.

V usage is TRBV29-1 and J usage is TRBJ1-2; TRBD1 agrees at 8 bases. CDR1 is SQVTM, CDR2 ANQGSEA, per germline. V trimming: 7 bases; J trimming: 4 bases; junction bases outside the gene matches: 5. This CDR3 has 12 amino acids. The CDR3 is CSAGQEAYGYTF. In DNA form, the CDR3 reads TGCAGCGCGGGACAGGAAGCCTATGGCTACACCTTC.

The chain links TRBV4-1 to TRBJ2-1; 11 bases are shared with TRBD2. V was clipped by 1 base and J by 4 bases; unmatched bases: 0. Germline loops: CDR1 MGHRA, CDR2 YSYEKL. There are 15 residues in the CDR3. The CDR3 DNA reads as TGCGCCAGCAGCCAAGGACTAGCGGGGTACAATGAGCAGTTCTTC. Protein: CASSQGLAGYNEQFF.

The chain carries TRBV9 and TRBJ2-5; 11 bases line up with TRBD2. With V trimmed by 2 bases and J by 5 bases, 5 bases remained unmatched. In germline, CDR1 is SGDLS, CDR2 YYNGEE. This CDR3 is 15 amino acids long. CDR3 nucleotide sequence: TGTGCCAGCAGCGTTAGCGGGGGGGCGGGGGAGACCCAGTACTTC. Encoded protein: CASSVSGGAGETQYF.

V usage is TRBV11-2 and J usage is TRBJ2-1, with 8 bases identical to TRBD1. V lost 5 bases and J lost 3; bases outside the gene matches: 6. Per germline, CDR1 SGHAT and CDR2 FQNNGV. This CDR3 has 15 amino acids. The CDR3 bases are TGTGCCAGCAGCCTGGGGACAGGCAACTACAATGAGCAGTTCTTC. It translates to CASSLGTGNYNEQFF.

V gene TRBV27 combines with J gene TRBJ2-3, with 8 bases that match TRBD2. Trimming took 5 bases from V and 3 from J; bases not matched to a gene: 10. The germline V gene has CDR1 MNHEY and CDR2 SMNVEV (reference sequence). CDR3 length equals 16 residues. The DNA for the CDR3 is TGTGCCAGCAGTCCTTTCTGGGAGCGGGGGACAGATACGCAGTATTTT. It specifies CASSPFWERGTDTQYF.

The genes are TRBV7-3 and TRBJ2-6; a possible D gene is TRBD2 (5 bases). Germline lookup yields CDR1 SGHTA and CDR2 FQGTGA. Trimming stripped 6 bases from V and 2 bases from J, with 8 bases between. CDR3 length: 14 residues. DNA of the CDR3: TGTGCCAGCAGTCGAGGGACTGGGGCCAACGTCCTGACTTTC. Its protein product is CASSRGTGANVLTF.

This clone was counted a few times. The chain employs TRBV7-9 and TRBJ1-4; TRBD1 aligns across 8 bases. This CDR3 has 12 amino acids. CDR1 is SEHNR and CDR2 is FQNEAQ in the germline V gene (reference sequence). Trimming at V came to 9 bases and at J to 8 bases, leaving 5 bases not matched to a gene. The CDR3 region has the DNA TGTGCCAGTGACAGGGGAGGAGAAAAACTGTTTTTT. It translates to CASDRGGEKLFF.

The count of this clone is one. The gene calls are TRBV6-5 and TRBJ2-1, with D hard to call. Germline V gene lookup returns CDR1 MNHEY and CDR2 SVGAGI. The CDR3 spans 13 residues. Trimming took off 0 bases at V and 4 bases at J, with 4 bases between the two ends. CDR3 DNA: TGTGCCAGCAGTTACTCTCTATACAATGAGCAGTTCTTC. Encoded protein: CASSYSLYNEQFF.

The genes are TRBV29-1 and TRBJ2-3, with TRBD2 matching over 12 bases. Germline V lookup: CDR1 SQVTM, CDR2 ANQGSEA. The CDR3 covers 16 residues. The V and J ends lost 6 bases and 4 bases, in that order; junction bases with no gene match: 11. The CDR3 sequence: CSVMGLAGPSPDTQYF. The CDR3, as DNA: TGCAGCGTGATGGGACTAGCGGGCCCTAGCCCAGATACGCAGTATTTT.

V is TRBV28 and J is TRBJ1-4; 8 bases line up with TRBD1. V was pared by 5 bases and J by 8 bases, with 4 bases of the junction left unmatched. Germline V gene data show CDR1 as MDHEN and CDR2 as SYDVKM. CDR3 length: 13 residues. The CDR3, as DNA: TGTGCCAGCAGTCGACAGGGGACGGAAAAACTGTTTTTT. As protein: CASSRQGTEKLFF.

Worth noting for this clone: Other DNA sequences of this sample code for an identical CDR3. CDR3 nucleotides: TGTGCCAGCAGTTACAGCCCAGGGGGAACCTACGAGCAGTACTTC. This encodes CASSYSPGGTYEQYF. The V gene is TRBV6-5, the J gene TRBJ2-7; 7 nucleotides align to TRBD1. The V gene's germline CDR1 is MNHEY and CDR2 SVGAGI. V was clipped by 2 bases and J by 2 bases; unmatched bases: 6. This CDR3 is built from 15 residues.

The chain has TRBV25-1 and TRBJ1-3, with D perhaps TRBD1 (5 bases). The V and J ends lost 0 bases and 8 bases respectively, with 20 bases between them. This CDR3 region has 17 residues. CDR1 and CDR2 (germline): MGHDK, SYGVNS. The CDR3 region is CASSEYGQGTGGDTIYF. CDR3 nucleotide sequence: TGTGCCAGCAGTGAATATGGCCAGGGTACCGGCGGGGACACCATATATTTT.

The chain couples TRBV19 to TRBJ1-1; D is unclear. The V end lost 5 bases, the J end lost 7 bases, and 17 bases lay between the germline ends. This CDR3 is built from 14 residues. Germline V gene data show CDR1 as LNHDA and CDR2 as SQIVND (reference sequence). CDR3 nucleotides: TGTGCCAGTAGTCCCCGAGTTTATCGGGGTGAAGCTTTCTTT. Translated, it gives CASSPRVYRGEAFF.

The rearrangement links TRBV7-8 to TRBJ1-6; 7 nucleotides match TRBD1. Per germline, CDR1 SGHVS and CDR2 FQNEAQ. The CDR3 sequence is 15 residues long. Losses at the gene ends were 1 base for V and 7 bases for J; bases not matched to a gene: 4. CDR3 amino acids: CASSLEGASNSPLHF. DNA of the CDR3: TGTGCCAGCAGCTTAGAGGGGGCGTCAAATTCACCCCTCCACTTT. Together with reference TRBV7-8 and TRBJ1-6, the CDR3 gives the full variable domain: GAGVSQSPRYKVAKRGQDVALRCDPISGHVSLFWYQQALGQGPEFLTYFQNEAQLDKSGLPSDRFFAERPEGSVSTLKIQRTQQEDSAVYLCASSLEGASNSPLHFGNGTRLTVT.

This clone was recorded a few times. This rearrangement joins TRBV19 to TRBJ2-6; TRBD1 agrees at 9 bases. Germline trimming cut 5 bases from V and 2 bases from J; bases unmatched to any gene: 7. The CDR3 is 17 amino acids. Germline loops: CDR1 LNHDA, CDR2 SQIVND (reference sequence). CDR3 sequence: CASSVAGQGTGANVLTF. Here the CDR3 DNA reads TGTGCCAGTAGTGTCGCCGGACAGGGGACTGGGGCCAACGTCCTGACTTTC.

This chain links TRBV28 with TRBJ2-2; 10 positions agree with TRBD2. V lost 7 bases and J lost 4; bases outside the gene matches: 6. The CDR3 has 15 residues. Germline CDR1 is MDHEN and CDR2 is SYDVKM. The CDR3 region has the DNA TGTGCCAGCAATCCTAGCGGGGGATTCACCGGGGAGCTGTTTTTT. Translation gives CASNPSGGFTGELFF.

The rearrangement joins TRBV5-1 to TRBJ2-1, with D perhaps TRBD1 (5 bases). V was trimmed by 0 bases and J by 5 bases, leaving 15 bases between them. This CDR3 is built from 16 residues. The V gene's germline CDR1 is SGHRS and CDR2 YFSETQ. CDR3 protein: CASSLGSGFSHNEQFF. For the CDR3, the DNA is TGCGCCAGCAGCTTGGGATCAGGGTTTAGCCACAATGAGCAGTTCTTC.

The chain carries TRBV25-1 and TRBJ1-6; perhaps TRBD1 as D (5 bases). The germline V gene has CDR1 MGHDK and CDR2 SYGVNS. The CDR3 totals 16 residues. The germline V and J ends were trimmed by 2 bases and 8 bases, with 16 bases remaining between them. This CDR3 reads CASSENRPGQDSPLHF. CDR3 sequence (DNA): TGTGCCAGCAGTGAAAACCGGCCAGGGCAGGATTCACCCCTCCACTTT.